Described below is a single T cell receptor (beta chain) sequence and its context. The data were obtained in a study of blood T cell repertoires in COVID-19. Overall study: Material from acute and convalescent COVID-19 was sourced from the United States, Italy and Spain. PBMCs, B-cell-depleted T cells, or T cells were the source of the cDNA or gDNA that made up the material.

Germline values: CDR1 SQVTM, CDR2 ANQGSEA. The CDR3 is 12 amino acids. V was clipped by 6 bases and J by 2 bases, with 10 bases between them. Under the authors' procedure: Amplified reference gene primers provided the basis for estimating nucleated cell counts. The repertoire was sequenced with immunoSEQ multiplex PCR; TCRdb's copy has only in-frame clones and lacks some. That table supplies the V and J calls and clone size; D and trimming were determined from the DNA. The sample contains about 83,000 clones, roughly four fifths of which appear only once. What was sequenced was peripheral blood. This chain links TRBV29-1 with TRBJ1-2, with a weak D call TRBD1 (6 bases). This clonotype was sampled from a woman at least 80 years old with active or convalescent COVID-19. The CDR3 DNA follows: TGCAGCGTCTGGACAGCCAACTATGGCTACACCTTC. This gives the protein CSVWTANYGYTF.